Presented here are 6 T cell receptor beta chains from one specimen sequenced in a study of shared clonotypes between healthy human individuals. Some clones are missing from TCRdb's copy, which holds only in-frame ones; the method was immunoSEQ multiplex PCR. In the table there are approximately 1,000,000 clones, around three quarters of which are singletons. Sequenced material: memory CD4+ T cells from PBMCs. Subset defined: CD45RA-negative fraction. The receptors were gathered from a man aged 18 to 29 in good health. Some clones in this sample may be carry-over from other donors' samples.

The rearrangement joins TRBV4-1 to TRBJ1-3; tentatively, D is TRBD1 (6 bases). CDR3 size: 16 residues. The V and J ends lost 4 bases and 1 base respectively, with 14 bases between them. Germline CDR1 MGHRA, CDR2 YSYEKL. CDR3 region: CASSPHRGPSGNTIYF. DNA for the CDR3: TGCGCCAGCAGCCCTCACCGGGGGCCGTCTGGAAACACCATATATTTT.

This chain connects TRBV7-9 to TRBJ2-7; 12 bases match TRBD2. The CDR3 covers 15 residues. CDR1 SEHNR and CDR2 FQNEAQ come from the germline V gene (reference sequence). The J segment lost 2 bases and the V segment lost 5 bases, leaving 4 bases of the junction unmatched. DNA for the CDR3: TGTGCCAGCAGCGGCCGGACTAGCGGGACCTACGAGCAGTACTTC. Residues: CASSGRTSGTYEQYF. Combining the CDR3 with reference TRBV7-9 and TRBJ2-7 gives the whole variable domain DTGVSQNPRHKITKRGQNVTFRCDPISEHNRLYWYRQTLGQGPEFLTYFQNEAQLEKSRLLSDRFSAERPKGSFSTLEIQRTEQGDSAMYLCASSGRTSGTYEQYFGPGTRLTVT.

The V gene is TRBV5-1, the J gene TRBJ2-5; TRBD2 matches at 8 bases. V dropped 4 bases and J dropped 5; count of bases not matched to a gene: 10. The CDR3 is 15 amino acids. CDR1 SGHRS and CDR2 YFSETQ come from the germline V gene. CDR3 in amino acids: CASSRDLAGRETQYF. In nucleotides, the CDR3 is TGCGCCAGCAGCCGGGACTTAGCGGGACGGGAGACCCAGTACTTC.

Details on this clone: Other DNA sequences from this sample encode an identical CDR3 as well. The rearrangement links TRBV29-1 to TRBJ2-3; D unresolved. This CDR3 contains 12 residues. Germline V CDR1 and CDR2: SQVTM, ANQGSEA. V dropped 4 bases and J dropped 2 bases, with 7 bases sitting between them. Here the CDR3 DNA reads TGCAGCGTTGGGCAGAACACAGATACGCAGTATTTT. Its translation is CSVGQNTDTQYF.

CDR3 DNA: TGCGCCAGCAGCGGGCCGACTAGCGGAGAGACCCAGTACTTC. Translated: CASSGPTSGETQYF. V usage is TRBV5-1 and J usage is TRBJ2-5; TRBD2 agrees at 9 bases. This CDR3 spans 14 amino acids. The V segment lost 4 bases and the J segment 4 bases; nucleotides outside the gene matches: 5. Germline loops: CDR1 SGHRS, CDR2 YFSETQ.

The gene calls are TRBV18 and TRBJ2-7; D may be TRBD1 (6 bases). Germline lookup yields CDR1 KGHSH and CDR2 LQKENI. V was pared by 3 bases and J by 3 bases, with 15 bases between. The CDR3 is 15 amino acids. The CDR3 spells CASSPVPTGNYEQYF. In nucleotides, the CDR3 is TGTGCCAGCTCACCGGTTCCGACAGGAAACTACGAGCAGTACTTC.